These T cell receptor beta chains were read from a single sample in a study of human T cells and chemical hapten exposure. TCRdb reprocessed the RACE reads via MiXCR and lists one record per CDR3 protein. The sample has about 290,000 distinct CDR3 sequences; about 7.7% are singletons. Source: whole blood, taken in connection with sensitization to the hapten diphenylcyclopropenone (DPC). All receptors derive from a man younger than 35 with alopecia areata. Some clones in this sample may be carry-over from other donors' samples. CDR3s include the opening cysteine and the closing phenylalanine or tryptophan. The D gene is left open where the match is weak. Only some rows state a clone size, as once, few, many or a class for expanded clones.

>few|TRBV4-3|TRBJ1-3|NA
TGCGCCAGCAGCCAAGATTTTGGGAGCTCTGGAAACACCATATATTTT
CASSQDFGSSGNTIYF
>few|TRBV28|TRBJ1-3|NA
TGTGCCAGCAGCCACAGCTACACCATATATTTT
CASSHSYTIYF
>many|TRBV6-2/TRBV6-3|TRBJ2-1|NA
TGTGCCAGCAGTTACTTGGGGGGGCTCTCCTACAATGAGCAGTTCTTC
CASSYLGGLSYNEQFF
>many|TRBV12-3/TRBV12-4|TRBJ2-3|NA
TGTGCCAGCAGCAAAAGGGTTGAGGGGACCAATACGCAGTATTTT
CASSKRVEGTNTQYF
>NA|TRBV4-3|TRBJ1-5|NA
TGCGCCAGCAGCCAAGCTTACCAGGGCAATCAGCCCCAGCATTTT
CASSQAYQGNQPQHF
>few|TRBV7-3|TRBJ1-6|TRBD1
TGTGCCAGCAGCTCCACCGGCCCCAGGGGGAGAGGGGAAGCTAATTCACCCCTCCACTTT
CASSSTGPRGRGEANSPLHF
>many|TRBV6-5|TRBJ2-5|NA
TGTGCCAGCAGTATCCTCGGGAGTCGAGGAACCCAGTACTTC
CASSILGSRGTQYF
>few|TRBV7-2|TRBJ2-1|TRBD2
TGTGCCAGCAGCCGCGGGAGATTCAATGAGCAGTTCTTC
CASSRGRFNEQFF
>few|TRBV7-3|TRBJ2-6|TRBD2
TGTGCCAGCAGCCCCCGAGCGGGAGACTCTGGGGCCAACGTCCTGACTTTC
CASSPRAGDSGANVLTF
>few|TRBV4-3|TRBJ2-3|TRBD1
TGCGCCAGCAGCCAAGATCCCACAGGGGGCCCAGATACGCAGTATTTT
CASSQDPTGGPDTQYF
>many|TRBV2|TRBJ1-2|TRBD1
TGTGCCAGCAGTGAATCCTCCTTCCTAGGGGGCTTGAGCTATGGCTACACCTTC
CASSESSFLGGLSYGYTF
>many|TRBV7-2|TRBJ1-2|NA
TGTGCCAGCAGCTTAGAGGGGCGGAACTATGGCTACACCTTC
CASSLEGRNYGYTF
>many|TRBV29-1|TRBJ1-5|TRBD1
TGCAGCGTTCAGGGGGATGGTAGCAATCAGCCCCAGCATTTT
CSVQGDGSNQPQHF
>NA|TRBV5-5|TRBJ1-5|NA
TGTGCCAGCAGCTTGGTTTCCGGCCCCAGGCAGCCCCAGCATTTT
CASSLVSGPRQPQHF
>few|TRBV27|TRBJ2-5|TRBD2
TGTGCCAGCAGTTTACTAGCGGGCATTTGGGAGACCCAGTACTTC
CASSLLAGIWETQYF
>few|TRBV6-2/TRBV6-3|TRBJ1-2|NA
TGTGCCAGCAGAATCGGAAGGGGCTACACCTTC
CASRIGRGYTF
>NA|TRBV29-1|TRBJ1-2|NA
TGCAGCGTTGATGGACTTCACGGGGCTACAGGCTACACCTTC
CSVDGLHGATGYTF
>NA|TRBV12-3/TRBV12-4|TRBJ2-2|TRBD1
TGTGCCAGCAGTTCTACCGGGACAGCGGCCGGGGAGCTGTTTTTT
CASSSTGTAAGELFF
>NA|TRBV2|TRBJ1-3|NA
TGTGCCAGCAGTTCCGGACGGTTCTCTGGAAACACCATATATTTT
CASSSGRFSGNTIYF
>NA|TRBV10-3|TRBJ1-1|NA
TGTGCCATCTCTTCTCTAGGGACAGAAGCTTTCTTT
CAISSLGTEAFF
>NA|TRBV25-1|TRBJ1-1|TRBD1
TGTGCCAGCACGACTACAGGGGTGGGGCTGAACACTGAAGCTTTCTTT
CASTTTGVGLNTEAFF
>many|TRBV20-1|TRBJ2-1|NA
TGCAGTGGGGCCCGAGGGGGAATCAATGAGCAGTTCTTC
CSGARGGINEQFF
>NA|TRBV20-1|TRBJ1-5|TRBD1
TGCAGTGCTAGCGCTGGGACAGGGGTTCAGCCCCAGCATTTT
CSASAGTGVQPQHF
>NA|TRBV7-9|TRBJ1-1|TRBD1
TGTGCCAGCAGCTCCCCGGGCAGACAGGGTGGGATGTACACTGAAGCTTTCTTT
CASSSPGRQGGMYTEAFF
>few|TRBV7-2|TRBJ1-2|TRBD1
TGTGCCAGCAGCTTAGTATCAGGGGGCGATGGCTACACCTTC
CASSLVSGGDGYTF
>NA|TRBV12-3/TRBV12-4|TRBJ1-6|NA
TGTGCCAGCAGTTTAGATCGTGGCCCCCTCCACTTT
CASSLDRGPLHF
>few|TRBV6-5|TRBJ1-1|NA
TGTGCCAGCAGTCCCTGGACGGTAATGAACACTGAAGCTTTCTTT
CASSPWTVMNTEAFF
>many|TRBV11-1|TRBJ1-6|TRBD1
TGTGCCAGCAGCTCTAGAGGGACAGGTGATTCACCCCTCCACTTT
CASSSRGTGDSPLHF
>NA|TRBV7-9|TRBJ1-1|TRBD1
TGTGCCTGCGCAGGGGGTGGGACTGAAGCTTTCTTT
CACAGGGTEAFF
>few|TRBV4-3|TRBJ2-2|NA
TGCGCCAGCAGCCAAGACGGATGGGGGCGCGGCACCGGGGAGCTGTTTTTT
CASSQDGWGRGTGELFF
>few|TRBV28|TRBJ2-3|TRBD2
TGTGCCAGCAGTTTAGTCGCTAGCGGGGGCACAGATACGCAGTATTTT
CASSLVASGGTDTQYF
>many|TRBV13|TRBJ2-1|NA
TGTGCCAGCAGCTTAGGTTTCTACAATGAGCAGTTCTTC
CASSLGFYNEQFF
>few|TRBV6-5|TRBJ2-5|TRBD2
TGTGCCAGCAGTACTGGCGGGAGCCAAGAGACCCAGTACTTC
CASSTGGSQETQYF
>few|TRBV20-1|TRBJ2-2|NA
TGCAGTGCAGGAGATGTTTTCACCGGGGAGCTGTTTTTT
CSAGDVFTGELFF
>NA|TRBV5-1|TRBJ2-3|TRBD1
TGCGCCAGCAGCGGAACCCCAGGGGGATTCGCAGATACGCAGTATTTT
CASSGTPGGFADTQYF
>few|TRBV2|TRBJ2-2|NA
TGTGCTAGCAGTGTGGACTTCTCGAACACCGGGGAGCTGTTTTTT
CASSVDFSNTGELFF
>few|TRBV29-1|TRBJ1-1|NA
TGCAGCGTTGAAGATGATAAGGTTTTGGTCACTGAAGCTTTCTTT
CSVEDDKVLVTEAFF
>NA|TRBV21-1|TRBJ2-3|NA
TGTGCCAGCACCGGACCCTATACGCAGTATTTT
CASTGPYTQYF
>NA|TRBV10-3|TRBJ2-1|NA
TGTGCCATCAGTGAGCCAGGACGCGGGCCGTCCAATGAGCAGTTCTTC
CAISEPGRGPSNEQFF
>many|TRBV6-5|TRBJ1-3|NA
TGTGCCAGCCGTACGCGTTGGACGGACTCTGGAAACACCATATATTTT
CASRTRWTDSGNTIYF
>many|TRBV7-3|TRBJ1-2|NA
TGTGCCAGCAGCCCTGCGTCGGGGCCGGAAGGCTACACCTTC
CASSPASGPEGYTF
>NA|TRBV14|TRBJ2-3|TRBD1
TGTGCCAGCAGCCTTGACAGGGCTGGGAGCACAGATACGCAGTATTTT
CASSLDRAGSTDTQYF
>few|TRBV6-5|TRBJ1-6|NA
TGTGCCAGCAGTTACTTAACAGGGTATCATTCACCCCTCCACTTT
CASSYLTGYHSPLHF
>few|TRBV29-1|TRBJ2-2|NA
TGCAGCGTTGAAGTGGAAGGCTCCATGGTCATTGGCACCGGGGAGCTGTTTTTT
CSVEVEGSMVIGTGELFF
>NA|TRBV7-2|TRBJ1-5|NA
TGTGCCAGCAGCTTAGCACACCTCAATCAGCCCCAGCATTTT
CASSLAHLNQPQHF
>few|TRBV4-3|TRBJ2-5|NA
TGCGCCAGCAGCCTAACACAGGGGAGGCAAGAGACCCAGTACTTC
CASSLTQGRQETQYF
>few|TRBV12-3/TRBV12-4|TRBJ1-1|TRBD1
TGTGCCAGCTCTATGAGGGCAGGGGGAGTACGGACTGAAGCTTTCTTT
CASSMRAGGVRTEAFF
>many|TRBV29-1|TRBJ2-3|NA
TGCAGCGTTGACGGCCGGGGTAGAGCAGATACGCAGTATTTT
CSVDGRGRADTQYF
>few|TRBV21-1|TRBJ2-7|NA
TGTGCCAGCAGCAAAGAGGGGGACAGGTTGTGGAACTACGAGCAGTACTTC
CASSKEGDRLWNYEQYF